This TCR beta chain stems from a study of T cells expressing NK-cell markers. Study-wide context: It was sorted CD3+CD56-NKG2C+, CD3+CD56+NKG2C- and CD3+CD56+NKG2C+ T cells that provided the TCR beta repertoires. The authors sequenced eight donors, of whom seven were HCMV-seropositive and one was seronegative. The study's findings and limits: The dominant NKG2C+ clonotypes represented about 1.0-7.5% of CD8+ T cells in six donors.

5'RACE template switching with UMIs produced the TCR beta cDNA. TCRdb processed the 5' RACE reads again and assigns one entry to each CDR3 protein, with no DNA. The sample shows 150,000 to 200,000 distinct CDR3 sequences, and around 21% sits with its ten largest clones. With respect to this clonotype: Its antigen is not known.

This CDR3 is 15 amino acids long. Germline V gives CDR1 LNHDA, CDR2 SQIVND (reference sequence). The source is a man aged 18 to 70 in good health. Source material: blood T cells: a sorted CD56 or NKG2C T cell subset, CD4+ or CD8+ T cells, or bulk PBMC T cells (not recorded which). The V gene is TRBV19, the J gene TRBJ2-1; no DNA is available, so the TRBD1 call from TCRdb remains unchecked. The CDR3 sequence is CASTFDSPSYNEQFF.